A selection of T cell receptor beta chains follows, all from one sample in a study of blood T cell repertoires in COVID-19. The table came from immunoSEQ multiplex PCR; TCRdb's copy has only in-frame clones and leaves some out. The profile shows approximately 210,000 clones, about 95% of them singletons. Material: peripheral blood. Receptors were obtained from a man under 40 with COVID-19, enrolled during active disease. Each CDR3 is given with its conserved first and last residue. Each record gives: clone size, V gene, J gene, D gene, CDR3 DNA, CDR3 protein. The D gene is left open where the match is weak. Not every row has a clone size; where given, it reads once, few, many or a size class.

clone size: .
V gene: TRBV5-1
J gene: TRBJ1-4
D gene: TRBD1
CDR3 DNA: TGCGCCAGCAGCTTAAACAGGGGGTTTAATGAAAAACTGTTTTTT
CDR3 protein: CASSLNRGFNEKLFF

clone size: .
V gene: TRBV6-5
J gene: TRBJ2-7
D gene: .
CDR3 DNA: TGTGCCAGCAGGCTAGTTTACTACGAGCAGTACTTC
CDR3 protein: CASRLVYYEQYF

clone size: once
V gene: TRBV5-6
J gene: TRBJ1-3
D gene: .
CDR3 DNA: TGTGCCAGCAGCCTTTCCTCTGGAAACACCATATATTTT
CDR3 protein: CASSLSSGNTIYF

clone size: .
V gene: TRBV27
J gene: TRBJ2-5
D gene: .
CDR3 DNA: TGTGCCAGCAGTCAACCGGACAGAACGGGAACCCAGTACTTC
CDR3 protein: CASSQPDRTGTQYF

clone size: .
V gene: TRBV27
J gene: TRBJ2-7
D gene: .
CDR3 DNA: TGTGCCAGCAGTTTTCAGGAAAACCACTACGAGCAGTACTTC
CDR3 protein: CASSFQENHYEQYF

clone size: .
V gene: TRBV5-1
J gene: TRBJ1-3
D gene: TRBD1
CDR3 DNA: TGCGCCAGCAGCGGAGGGACAGGGGGAACTGGAAACACCATATATTTT
CDR3 protein: CASSGGTGGTGNTIYF

clone size: .
V gene: TRBV4-1
J gene: TRBJ2-2
D gene: TRBD2
CDR3 DNA: TGCGCCAGCAGCCAACTAGCGGGGGGCCCTTCGAGCACCGGGGAGCTGTTTTTT
CDR3 protein: CASSQLAGGPSSTGELFF

clone size: .
V gene: TRBV27
J gene: TRBJ1-1
D gene: .
CDR3 DNA: TGTGCCAGCGGAAACCTACCTGATAGGGGAAGGACTGAAGCTTTCTTT
CDR3 protein: CASGNLPDRGRTEAFF

clone size: .
V gene: TRBV3-1/TRBV3-2
J gene: TRBJ2-5
D gene: TRBD2
CDR3 DNA: TGTGCCAGCAGCCAAAAAGGTAGCGGGTACCAAGAGACCCAGTACTTC
CDR3 protein: CASSQKGSGYQETQYF

clone size: .
V gene: TRBV27
J gene: TRBJ2-7
D gene: .
CDR3 DNA: TGTGCCAGCACAAAAGCAGGGTCCCACGAGCAGTACTTC
CDR3 protein: CASTKAGSHEQYF

clone size: .
V gene: TRBV19
J gene: TRBJ1-5
D gene: .
CDR3 DNA: TGTGCCAGTAGAATAGGGACACGGAGCAATCAGCCCCAGCATTTT
CDR3 protein: CASRIGTRSNQPQHF

clone size: .
V gene: TRBV7-2
J gene: TRBJ1-5
D gene: TRBD1
CDR3 DNA: TGTGCCAGCAGCGTGACAGGGGATCAGCCCCAGCATTTT
CDR3 protein: CASSVTGDQPQHF

clone size: .
V gene: TRBV30
J gene: TRBJ1-2
D gene: .
CDR3 DNA: TGTGCCGGCCTACAGAGTCCCGGCTATGGCTACACCTTC
CDR3 protein: CAGLQSPGYGYTF

clone size: .
V gene: TRBV28
J gene: TRBJ2-1
D gene: TRBD2
CDR3 DNA: TGTGCCAGCAGTGATAGCGGGGGACCTTACAATGAGCAGTTCTTC
CDR3 protein: CASSDSGGPYNEQFF

clone size: .
V gene: TRBV2
J gene: TRBJ1-3
D gene: .
CDR3 DNA: TGTGCCAGCAGTGATAGGGGCCGCACCATATATTTT
CDR3 protein: CASSDRGRTIYF

clone size: .
V gene: TRBV4-1
J gene: TRBJ1-5
D gene: TRBD1
CDR3 DNA: TGCGCCAGCAGCCCCTCAGGGGGCGGCAATCAGCCCCAGCATTTT
CDR3 protein: CASSPSGGGNQPQHF

clone size: .
V gene: TRBV4-1
J gene: TRBJ1-2
D gene: TRBD1
CDR3 DNA: TGCGCCAGCAGCCAAGGAGTCAGGGGGCTAGCTAACTATGGCTACACCTTC
CDR3 protein: CASSQGVRGLANYGYTF

clone size: .
V gene: TRBV5-4
J gene: TRBJ2-1
D gene: TRBD2
CDR3 DNA: TGTGCCAGCAGCTTGTCACTAGCGGGGAGGAATGAGCAGTTCTTC
CDR3 protein: CASSLSLAGRNEQFF